The 27 T cell receptor beta chains listed next were all sequenced from one sample in a study of cytomegalovirus exposure and HLA in healthy donors. The PCR contained 60 Vbeta and 13 Jbeta primers. The table came from immunoSEQ multiplex PCR; TCRdb's copy has only in-frame clones and leaves some out. Among 220,000 or so clones, approximately 70% were seen once, and the ten largest hold approximately 1.9%. Sequences were obtained from PBMCs. These receptors were obtained from a woman aged 30 to 39 in good health and CMV-seronegative.

CDR3 in amino acids: CASSVETAGVNEQFF. CDR3 bases: TGTGCCAGCAGCGTAGAAACCGCAGGCGTTAATGAGCAGTTCTTC. V is TRBV9 and J is TRBJ2-1; D ambiguous. Trimming removed 0 bases at V and 7 bases at J, with 14 bases between. CDR3 size: 15 residues. Per germline, CDR1 SGDLS and CDR2 YYNGEE.

The CDR3 sequence is CASSLLAGAQETQYF. The CDR3 DNA sequence: TGCGCCAGCAGCTTGCTGGCGGGGGCCCAAGAGACCCAGTACTTC. The chain links TRBV5-1 to TRBJ2-5, with D perhaps matching TRBD2 (7 bases). CDR1 is SGHRS and CDR2 is YFSETQ in the germline V gene. This CDR3 spans 15 amino acids. Trimming left V 1 base short and J 1 base short, with 11 bases between.

This clone occurred a few times. The chain joins TRBV19 to TRBJ2-1, with a weak D call TRBD2 (6 bases). Germline V gives CDR1 LNHDA, CDR2 SQIVND (reference sequence). V lost 4 bases to trimming and J lost 2 bases, with 12 bases between them. The CDR3 sequence is 15 residues long. CDR3 nucleotides: TGTGCCAGTAGTAGCACTAGCTCAGCCTACAATGAGCAGTTCTTC. As protein: CASSSTSSAYNEQFF.

CDR3 coding DNA: TGTGCCACCCGAAAGCAGGGTCACCCTGATGGCTACACCTTC. This encodes CATRKQGHPDGYTF. This rearrangement joins TRBV6-5 to TRBJ1-2; D perhaps matches TRBD1 (5 bases). Per the germline V gene, CDR1 is MNHEY and CDR2 is SVGAGI. Deletions cut 10 bases from V and 6 bases from J, with 21 bases between. The CDR3 sequence is 14 residues long.

The V and J genes are TRBV14 and TRBJ1-1; no reliable D call. Germline-derived CDR1 and CDR2 are SGHDN and FVKESK. The V end was cut by 5 bases, the J end by 0 bases, with 7 bases between. This CDR3 region has 13 residues. CDR3 in DNA: TGTGCCAGCAGCTTGGCAGTGAACACTGAAGCTTTCTTT. Amino acids: CASSLAVNTEAFF.

About this clone itself: The sample contains more than one DNA sequence encoding this CDR3. The V and J genes are TRBV27 and TRBJ2-3; 12 bases are shared with TRBD2. Losses at the gene ends were 5 bases for V and 1 base for J; bases not matched to a gene: 4. The CDR3 is made up of 16 amino acids. The V gene's germline CDR1 is MNHEY and CDR2 SMNVEV (reference sequence). Here the CDR3 reads CASSLRLAGGTDTQYF. The CDR3 DNA sequence: TGTGCCAGCAGTCTCAGACTAGCGGGGGGCACAGATACGCAGTATTTT.

This chain links TRBV27 with TRBJ2-1, with TRBD2 matching 8 bases. V lost 6 bases to trimming and J lost 2 bases; unmatched junction nucleotides: 9. Germline CDR1 MNHEY, CDR2 SMNVEV (reference sequence). The CDR3 covers 16 residues. The CDR3 is CASSPGSGNTYNEQFF. The CDR3 bases are TGTGCCAGCAGCCCAGGTAGCGGGAACACCTACAATGAGCAGTTCTTC.

This chain joins TRBV19 and TRBJ1-5; D gene ambiguous. CDR1 is LNHDA, CDR2 SQIVND, per germline (reference sequence). Trimming shortened V by 5 bases and J by 3 bases, and 17 bases separated the two germline ends. This CDR3 has 16 residues. The CDR3 reads CASSPRAGVDNQPQHF. DNA of the CDR3: TGTGCCAGTAGTCCCCGTGCCGGGGTGGACAATCAGCCCCAGCATTTT.

The CDR3, as DNA: TGTGCCAGTAGTGTCCTACAGGGGGCCGTACGGAATTCACCCCTCCACTTT. Residues: CASSVLQGAVRNSPLHF. This rearrangement joins TRBV19 to TRBJ1-6, with 9 nucleotides matching TRBD1. This CDR3 has 17 amino acids. The germline CDR1 and CDR2 sequences are LNHDA and SQIVND (reference sequence). V dropped 5 bases and J dropped 7; count of bases not matched to a gene: 12.

Of note for this clone: The junction differs from germline at one of its ends, possibly a read error. The CDR3 loop is CSSSLGTVGYTF. In DNA, the CDR3 is TGTTCCAGCAGTTTAGGGACAGTTGGCTACACCTTC. The J gene is TRBJ1-2, the V gene TRBV7-9; 7 bases are a match to TRBD1. Germline V gene data show CDR1 as SEHNR and CDR2 as FQNEAQ (reference sequence). The CDR3 has 12 residues.

This clone was seen a few times. The CDR3, as DNA: TGCAGCGTAGGGGTAGGGACGAACACCGGGGAGCTGTTTTTT. Its protein is CSVGVGTNTGELFF. J is TRBJ2-2 and V is TRBV29-1; possibly TRBD1 for D (5 bases). Germline CDR1 is SQVTM and CDR2 is ANQGSEA. Trimming pared 6 bases from V and 0 bases from J, leaving 11 bases between. The CDR3 consists of 14 residues.

The chain couples TRBV5-1 to TRBJ1-3, with a possible D match to TRBD1 (6 bases). Between the trimmed V and J ends, which lost 6 bases and 4 bases, there was a span of 14 bases. This CDR3 region has 14 residues. From germline, CDR1 is SGHRS and CDR2 YFSETQ. DNA of the CDR3: TGCGCCAGCAAAAACCGGGACACCGGAAACACCATATATTTT. It is translated as CASKNRDTGNTIYF.

The J gene is TRBJ2-7, the V gene TRBV6-5, with TRBD1 matching 9 bases. Germline-derived CDR1 and CDR2 are MNHEY and SVGAGI. V shed 6 bases and J 0 bases; nucleotides not matched to a gene: 6. CDR3 length: 15 residues. CDR3 sequence: CASRRDRVVSYEQYF. Here the CDR3 DNA reads TGTGCCAGCAGAAGGGACAGGGTCGTCTCCTACGAGCAGTACTTC.

The chain links TRBV6-1 to TRBJ2-7, with D possibly TRBD1 on 5 matching bases. The germline V gene has CDR1 MNHNS and CDR2 SASEGT. With 5 bases removed from V and 9 bases from J, the gap between germline ends came to 14 bases. The CDR3 runs 12 residues. CDR3 residues: CASSSPKQGQYF. DNA of the CDR3: TGTGCCAGCAGTTCCCCCAAGCAGGGGCAGTACTTC.

The genes are TRBV5-1 and TRBJ1-1, with TRBD1 identical over 10 bases. The germline CDR1 and CDR2 sequences are SGHRS and YFSETQ. The junction had 7 bases not matched to a gene; V was cut back by 3 bases and J by 5 bases. This CDR3 contains 15 residues. The CDR3 loop is CASSSTGTGETEAFF. Here the CDR3 DNA reads TGCGCCAGCAGCTCGACCGGGACAGGGGAGACTGAAGCTTTCTTT.

This clone was observed a handful of times. The V call is TRBV7-6, the J call TRBJ1-2; 11 nucleotides match TRBD1. Trimming at V came to 5 bases and at J to 4 bases, leaving 9 bases not matched to a gene. This CDR3 contains 16 residues. In germline, CDR1 is SGHVS, CDR2 FNYEAQ. CDR3 region: CASSPLGDRGSYGYTF. DNA for the CDR3: TGTGCCAGCAGCCCGCTGGGGGACAGGGGGAGCTATGGCTACACCTTC.

This clone was observed once. The V gene is TRBV6-5, the J gene TRBJ1-2; D is perhaps TRBD1 (6 bases). This CDR3 is built from 12 residues. Trimming cost V 5 bases and J 3 bases, with 7 bases left between them. The germline gives CDR1 MNHEY, CDR2 SVGAGI. CDR3 sequence (DNA): TGTGCCAGCAGTGAGGGGGACTATGGCTACACCTTC. It encodes CASSEGDYGYTF.

The chain employs TRBV6-1 and TRBJ2-3, with 8 nucleotides matching TRBD1. The CDR3 extends over 15 amino acids. V gave up 7 bases and J gave up 0 bases; unmatched junction bases: 6. Per germline, CDR1 MNHNS and CDR2 SASEGT. The CDR3 bases are TGTGCCAGCACGTGGACAGGGCCTAGCACAGATACGCAGTATTTT. Protein product: CASTWTGPSTDTQYF.

The chain joins TRBV5-1 to TRBJ2-7; 7 bases are a match to TRBD2. The V gene's germline CDR1 is SGHRS and CDR2 YFSETQ. Trimming cost V 0 bases and J 5 bases; bases outside gene matches: 8. The length of the CDR3 is 15 residues. The CDR3, as DNA: TGCGCCAGCAGCTTGGGAGGACTAGTGGTCGACGAGCAGTACTTC. Translating it yields CASSLGGLVVDEQYF.

The chain joins TRBV29-1 to TRBJ2-7; 9 nucleotides line up with TRBD2. There are 13 residues in the CDR3. Per the germline V gene, CDR1 is SQVTM and CDR2 is ANQGSEA. V lost 3 bases, J lost 3 bases, and 3 bases stayed unmatched. CDR3 nucleotides: TGCAGCGTTGAGCTAGCGGGAAGCTACGAGCAGTACTTC. Protein: CSVELAGSYEQYF.

This clone was found a few times. This chain links TRBV7-9 with TRBJ2-7; no definite D call. The CDR3 has 14 amino acids. The ends were cut back, 1 base at V and 0 bases at J, with 7 bases in the middle. Germline loops: CDR1 SEHNR, CDR2 FQNEAQ (reference sequence). The CDR3 protein is CASSLVPTSYEQYF. For the CDR3, the DNA is TGTGCCAGCAGCTTAGTCCCTACCTCCTACGAGCAGTACTTC.

This clone was seen only a few times. The rearrangement joins TRBV9 to TRBJ2-3; 7 nucleotides align to TRBD2. The CDR3 is made up of 20 amino acids. Germline CDR1 is SGDLS and CDR2 is YYNGEE. V lost 4 bases to trimming and J lost 0 bases; unmatched junction nucleotides: 20. The CDR3: CASSPRGAGESKASTDTQYF. CDR3 DNA: TGTGCCAGCAGCCCTCGAGGGGCGGGAGAATCCAAAGCTAGCACAGATACGCAGTATTTT.

Of note for this clone: One end of the junction fails to match germline, which may point to a read error. The genes are TRBV7-7 and TRBJ2-1; 8 bases line up with TRBD2. This CDR3 contains 14 residues. Germline V gene sequence: CDR1 SSHAT, CDR2 FNYEAQ (reference sequence). Written as DNA, the CDR3 is TGTGCTAGCAGCTTAGCGGGGAGCTACAATGAGCAGTTCTTC. It specifies CASSLAGSYNEQFF.

This clone came up once. The chain has TRBV11-3 and TRBJ1-1, with TRBD1 identical over 11 bases. CDR3 length: 19 amino acids. V gave up 0 bases and J gave up 0 bases; unmatched junction bases: 9. Germline-derived CDR1 and CDR2 are SGHNT and YENEEA. The CDR3 loop reads CASSLEGTGGIYMNTEAFF. The CDR3 DNA reads TGTGCCAGCAGCTTAGAAGGGACAGGGGGGATCTACATGAACACTGAAGCTTTCTTT.

The J gene is TRBJ1-5, the V gene TRBV7-2; D remains unclear. Trimming removed 6 bases from V and 7 bases from J, with 16 bases in between. CDR1 and CDR2 (germline): SGHTA, FQGNSA. This CDR3 contains 14 residues. The CDR3 sequence: CASSSPGRGQPQHF. CDR3 sequence (DNA): TGTGCCAGCAGTTCTCCGGGCCGAGGGCAGCCCCAGCATTTT.

This rearrangement joins TRBV9 to TRBJ2-7, with 7 nucleotides matching TRBD1. CDR1 and CDR2 from the germline V gene are SGDLS and YYNGEE. The CDR3 is made up of 15 amino acids. Losses at the gene ends were 4 bases for V and 4 bases for J; bases not matched to a gene: 11. This chain's CDR3 is CASSSGQVDSYEQYF. CDR3 bases: TGTGCCAGCAGCTCCGGACAGGTGGACTCGTACGAGCAGTACTTC.

This chain uses TRBV30 with TRBJ1-2; possibly TRBD1 for D (5 bases). There are 16 residues in the CDR3. CDR1 GTSNPN and CDR2 SVGIG come from the germline V gene (reference sequence). The V gene lost 5 bases and the J gene lost 8 bases, with 27 bases spanning the gap. DNA of the CDR3: TGTGCCTGGGTGAACGCCCAGGGACTTCTTTGGAGAGGCTACACCTTC. Translation gives CAWVNAQGLLWRGYTF.